The 29 T cell receptor beta chains in this list originate from one sample, sequenced in a study of CD8+ T cells in alopecia areata. This sample's treatment: oral pan-JAK inhibitor, 5-10 mg twice daily. Obtained from alopecia areata patients were lesional scalp punch biopsies along with peripheral blood. cDNA reverse transcribed from extracted RNA served as the sequencing template. Clones were read by immunoSEQ multiplex PCR, and TCRdb kept only the in-frame ones, dropping some. This table has around 12,000 clones, 65% to 70% appearing once. This material consisted of skin, taken at week 4, from a patient treated with tofacitinib. The source of these receptors is a human donor with alopecia areata.

This chain joins TRBV27 and TRBJ1-4; TRBD1 might be the D (6 bases). The V gene's germline CDR1 is MNHEY and CDR2 SMNVEV (reference sequence). This CDR3 has 14 residues. V gave up 6 bases and J gave up 5 bases, with 13 bases separating them. The CDR3 nucleotides read TGTGCCAGCAGCAGGACCCAGGGGAATGAAAAACTGTTTTTT. Translated: CASSRTQGNEKLFF.

This chain connects TRBV11-2 to TRBJ2-7; 7 bases are a match to TRBD1. This CDR3 has 16 residues. Germline-derived CDR1 and CDR2 are SGHAT and FQNNGV. The ends lost 1 base at V and 4 bases at J; junction bases unmatched: 10. The CDR3 region is CASSLVTGPAEYEQYF. The CDR3 DNA sequence: TGTGCCAGCAGCTTAGTGACAGGGCCCGCGGAGTACGAGCAGTACTTC. The variable domain in full, with the rest retrieved from reference TRBV11-2 and TRBJ2-7, is EAGVAQSPRYKIIEKRQSVAFWCNPISGHATLYWYQQILGQGPKLLIQFQNNGVVDDSQLPKDRFSAERLKGVDSTLKIQPAKLEDSAVYLCASSLVTGPAEYEQYFGPGTRLTVT.

This sequence joins TRBV7-6 and TRBJ1-1; TRBD1 agrees at 11 bases. Germline V gene sequence: CDR1 SGHVS, CDR2 FNYEAQ. The CDR3 has 15 residues. J lost 8 bases, V lost 1 base, and 6 bases had no gene match. The CDR3 here is CASSLGSGTGGEAFF. In DNA form, the CDR3 reads TGTGCCAGCAGCTTAGGTTCCGGGACAGGGGGGGAAGCTTTCTTT.

The chain recombines TRBV11-3 with TRBJ2-7; the match to TRBD1 covers 7 bases. The J segment lost 2 bases and the V segment lost 5 bases, leaving 9 bases of the junction unmatched. The CDR3 loop spans 15 amino acids. CDR1 and CDR2 (germline): SGHNT, YENEEA. In DNA, the CDR3 is TGTGCCAGCAGCCAAGGCGTCCAGGGGGCCTACGAGCAGTACTTC. As protein: CASSQGVQGAYEQYF.

The chain recombines TRBV29-1 with TRBJ2-2; 10 nucleotides agree with TRBD1. The CDR3 is made up of 15 amino acids. The V gene's germline CDR1 is SQVTM and CDR2 ANQGSEA. J gave up 5 bases and V 0 bases, and 3 bases lay outside the gene matches. The CDR3 sequence is CSVEDRDRGTGELFF. CDR3 nucleotides: TGCAGCGTTGAAGACCGGGACAGGGGTACCGGGGAGCTGTTTTTT.

J is TRBJ2-5 and V is TRBV15; D may match TRBD1 or TRBD2 (5 bases each). Germline V gene sequence: CDR1 LNHNV, CDR2 YYDKDF (reference sequence). This CDR3 has 14 amino acids. The germline V and J ends were trimmed by 5 bases and 1 base, with 11 bases remaining between them. The CDR3 nucleotides read TGTGCCACCAGCGGAGGACAAACCCAAGAGACCCAGTACTTC. Protein sequence: CATSGGQTQETQYF.

This clone was detected once. The chain uses TRBV29-1 and TRBJ2-3, with 9 bases fitting TRBD2. V lost 6 bases and J lost 1; bases outside the gene matches: 5. Germline values: CDR1 SQVTM, CDR2 ANQGSEA. The CDR3 has 14 residues. The CDR3 protein is CSVRTSEGTDTQYF. The CDR3 nucleotides are TGCAGCGTGCGGACTAGCGAGGGCACAGATACGCAGTATTTT.

The gene calls are TRBV5-1 and TRBJ1-6; D gene unclear. V dropped 4 bases and J dropped 10 bases, with 15 bases sitting between them. There are 14 residues in the CDR3. From germline, CDR1 is SGHRS and CDR2 YFSETQ. CDR3 coding DNA: TGCGCCAGCAGCGGCATATCGGCAGACTCACCCCTCCACTTT. This sequence encodes CASSGISADSPLHF.

The rearrangement uses TRBV29-1 and TRBJ1-2, with TRBD1 matching over 9 bases. Germline values: CDR1 SQVTM, CDR2 ANQGSEA. Germline trimming cut 7 bases from V and 5 bases from J; bases unmatched to any gene: 5. The CDR3 length is 12 residues. The CDR3 bases are TGCAGCGGGGACAGGGATATGTATGGCTACACCTTC. Its translation is CSGDRDMYGYTF.

This rearrangement joins TRBV6-5 to TRBJ2-7; TRBD1 matches at 7 bases. Trimming at V came to 5 bases and at J to 6 bases, leaving 13 bases not matched to a gene. The CDR3 spans 15 residues. CDR1 and CDR2 (germline): MNHEY, SVGAGI. Here the CDR3 reads CASSPLVGGFGEQYF. CDR3 in DNA: TGTGCCAGCAGTCCCCTGGTAGGGGGCTTTGGCGAGCAGTACTTC.

V gene TRBV9 combines with J gene TRBJ2-7, with 11 bases that match TRBD1. V dropped 4 bases and J dropped 5; count of bases not matched to a gene: 29. CDR1 is SGDLS, CDR2 YYNGEE, per germline. The CDR3 is 22 amino acids. CDR3: CASSPSIGGWTGGALETDEQYF. The CDR3, as DNA: TGTGCCAGCAGCCCCTCGATTGGGGGATGGACAGGGGGCGCGTTGGAGACCGACGAGCAGTACTTC. Full variable domain (rest looked up from reference TRBV9 and TRBJ2-7): DSGVTQTPKHLITATGQRVTLRCSPRSGDLSVYWYQQSLDQGLQFLIQYYNGEERAKGNILERFSAQQFPDLHSELNLSSLELGDSALYFCASSPSIGGWTGGALETDEQYFGPGTRLTVT.

The J gene is TRBJ1-1, the V gene TRBV29-1, with no clear D. V gave up 4 bases and J gave up 3 bases, with 6 bases separating them. Germline V lookup: CDR1 SQVTM, CDR2 ANQGSEA. This CDR3 has 11 residues. CDR3 in DNA: TGCAGCGTTGCGGTTGACACTGAAGCTTTCTTT. Protein: CSVAVDTEAFF. Based on the CDR3 plus reference TRBV29-1 and TRBJ1-1, the full variable domain is SAVISQKPSRDICQRGTSLTIQCQVDSQVTMMFWYRQQPGQSLTLIATANQGSEATYESGFVIDKFPISRPNLTFSTLTVSNMSPEDSSIYLCSVAVDTEAFFGQGTRLTVV.

About this clone itself: The junction departs from germline at one end; a sequencing error may be responsible. This specimen includes other DNA sequences encoding the same CDR3. The chain has TRBV6-1 and TRBJ1-6; 7 bases line up with TRBD1. The length of the CDR3 is 14 residues. Per the germline V gene, CDR1 is MNHNS and CDR2 is SASEGT. In nucleotides, the CDR3 is TGTGCCAGCAGCCCCGGGACAGTAAATTCGCCCCTCCACTTT. This gives the protein CASSPGTVNSPLHF.

As regards this clone: This sequence may be a read error, since a much larger clone differs from it by one base. The sample has other DNA sequences that encode this CDR3 too. CDR3 loop: CASSLGYYEQYF. CDR3 coding DNA: TGTGCCAGCAGCTTAGGGTATTACGAGCAGTACTTC. The chain is built from TRBV7-9 and TRBJ2-7, with D hard to call. With 1 base removed from V and 4 bases from J, the gap between germline ends came to 5 bases. Germline V gives CDR1 SEHNR, CDR2 FQNEAQ (reference sequence). The CDR3 contains 12 residues.

The V gene is TRBV21-1, the J gene TRBJ1-3. TRBV21-1 is a known pseudogene. The CDR3 loop spans 17 amino acids. The chain's CDR3 is CASSKDPGVWSGNTIYF. In nucleotides, the CDR3 is TGTGCCAGCAGCAAAGATCCGGGGGTCTGGTCTGGAAACACCATATATTTT.

The rearrangement uses TRBV6-5 and TRBJ2-1, with D perhaps matching TRBD1 or TRBD2 (5 bases each). From germline, CDR1 is MNHEY and CDR2 SVGAGI. The CDR3 extends over 13 amino acids. The V and J ends lost 5 bases and 10 bases respectively, with 15 bases between them. CDR3 bases: TGTGCCAGCAGTCTTCACGGGGCGCGAGAGCAGTTCTTC. Its translation is CASSLHGAREQFF.

The V and J genes are TRBV21-1 and TRBJ2-7; the table's D call, TRBD1, has no DNA check behind it. TRBV21-1 is given as a pseudogene. There are 15 residues in the CDR3. The CDR3 is CASSLQRQGFYEQYF. The CDR3 nucleotides read TGTGCCAGCAGCCTACAGAGACAGGGCTTCTACGAGCAGTACTTC.

The chain employs TRBV19 and TRBJ2-6, with TRBD1 matching over 9 bases. The germline V gene encodes CDR1 LNHDA and CDR2 SQIVND (reference sequence). V was clipped by 9 bases and J by 0 bases; unmatched bases: 3. The CDR3 extends over 15 amino acids. The CDR3 spells CASRQGDSGANVLTF. The DNA of the CDR3 is TGTGCCAGCAGACAGGGGGACTCTGGGGCCAACGTCCTGACTTTC.

On this clone: Other DNA sequences in this sample translate to the same CDR3. The rearrangement uses TRBV7-8 and TRBJ2-1, with a possible D match to TRBD2 (6 bases). V was pared by 5 bases and J by 7 bases, with 27 bases between. The CDR3 consists of 18 residues. The germline CDR1 and CDR2 sequences are SGHVS and FQNEAQ. CDR3 in amino acids: CASSLIRWRREWVNEQFF. The CDR3 nucleotides are TGTGCCAGCAGCCTGATTAGGTGGCGGAGGGAATGGGTTAATGAGCAGTTCTTC.

The rearrangement links TRBV4-2 to TRBJ1-3; D is ambiguous. Germline CDR1 is LGHNA and CDR2 is YNFKEQ. V dropped 0 bases and J dropped 1 base, with 13 bases sitting between them. The CDR3 length is 17 residues. The CDR3 reads CASSQEPRADSGNTIYF. The CDR3 DNA is TGTGCCAGCAGCCAAGAACCTCGGGCAGATTCTGGAAACACCATATATTTT.

The J gene is TRBJ2-5, the V gene TRBV28; perhaps TRBD1 as D (5 bases). The V gene lost 4 bases and the J gene lost 2 bases, with 20 bases spanning the gap. The CDR3 covers 17 residues. Per the germline V gene, CDR1 is MDHEN and CDR2 is SYDVKM. The CDR3: CASSSSQPRQLQETQYF. The DNA of the CDR3 is TGTGCCAGCAGTTCTTCCCAGCCCAGACAGCTACAAGAGACCCAGTACTTC.

V gene TRBV6-5 combines with J gene TRBJ1-2, with TRBD1 matching over 9 bases. CDR1 and CDR2 (germline): MNHEY, SVGAGI. The CDR3 is 14 residues long. V gave up 2 bases and J gave up 4 bases; unmatched junction bases: 2. In DNA, the CDR3 is TGTGCCAGCAGTTACACAGGGGGCGGCTATGGCTACACCTTC. It yields the protein CASSYTGGGYGYTF.

The CDR3 loop is CASSASTTGRNWGGYTF. CDR3 DNA sequence: TGTGCCAGCAGCGCCTCAACGACAGGGAGGAACTGGGGTGGCTACACCTTC. The genes are TRBV5-6 and TRBJ1-2, with 7 bases fitting TRBD1. The CDR3 consists of 17 residues. Germline loops: CDR1 SGHDT, CDR2 YYEEEE. The J segment lost 7 bases and the V segment lost 4 bases, leaving 19 bases of the junction unmatched. The whole variable domain, remainder taken from reference TRBV5-6 and TRBJ1-2, is DAGVTQSPTHLIKTRGQQVTLRCSPKSGHDTVSWYQQALGQGPQFIFQYYEEEERQRGNFPDRFSGHQFPNYSSELNVNALLLGDSALYLCASSASTTGRNWGGYTFGSGTRLTVV.

The chain links TRBV4-3 to TRBJ2-5, with D perhaps TRBD1 or TRBD2 (5 bases each). The CDR3 runs 15 residues. V lost 2 bases and J lost 5, with 15 bases in between. Germline V gene sequence: CDR1 LGHNA, CDR2 YSLEER. CDR3: CASSQFRGARETQYF. The CDR3 coding sequence is TGCGCCAGCAGCCAATTCAGAGGGGCCCGGGAGACCCAGTACTTC.

The rearrangement links TRBV10-3 to TRBJ2-5; D gene uncertain. The CDR3 runs to 13 residues. V gave up 7 bases and J gave up 0 bases, with 9 bases separating them. Germline lookup yields CDR1 ENHRY and CDR2 SYGVKD. CDR3 sequence reads: CAIKSQNQETQYF. CDR3 sequence (DNA): TGTGCCATCAAGTCGCAGAACCAAGAGACCCAGTACTTC.

This clone was observed once. The gene calls are TRBV7-6 and TRBJ2-5; the match to TRBD2 covers 10 bases. V shed 1 base, J shed 5 bases, and the junction held 7 bases outside the gene matches. From germline, CDR1 is SGHVS and CDR2 FNYEAQ. This CDR3 has 16 residues. The CDR3, as DNA: TGTGCCAGCAGCTTAGGGGTAGCGGGGGGCAGGGAGACCCAGTACTTC. Encoded protein: CASSLGVAGGRETQYF.

This clone was recorded a few times. V usage is TRBV2 and J usage is TRBJ1-1, with D maybe TRBD1 (5 bases). Germline V lookup: CDR1 SNHLY, CDR2 FYNNEI. Trimming cost V 4 bases and J 1 base, with 7 bases left between them. The CDR3 sequence is 13 residues long. The CDR3 DNA reads TGTGCCAGCAGTGCTCAGGGGAACACTGAAGCTTTCTTT. Amino acid sequence: CASSAQGNTEAFF.

The chain uses TRBV4-3 and TRBJ1-2; D uncertain. Per germline, CDR1 LGHNA and CDR2 YSLEER. The CDR3 totals 14 residues. The V gene lost 4 bases and the J gene lost 0 bases, with 9 bases spanning the gap. CDR3 loop: CASSPARANYGYTF. For the CDR3, the DNA is TGCGCCAGCAGCCCTGCACGGGCTAACTATGGCTACACCTTC.

The rearrangement links TRBV13 to TRBJ1-2; D is unclear. The CDR3 consists of 13 residues. Germline V lookup: CDR1 PRHDT, CDR2 FYEKMQ (reference sequence). Trimming shortened V by 5 bases and J by 4 bases, and 11 bases separated the two germline ends. The CDR3 coding sequence is TGTGCCAGCAGCCCGGCGGGGTTCTATGGCTACACCTTC. Translated, it gives CASSPAGFYGYTF.